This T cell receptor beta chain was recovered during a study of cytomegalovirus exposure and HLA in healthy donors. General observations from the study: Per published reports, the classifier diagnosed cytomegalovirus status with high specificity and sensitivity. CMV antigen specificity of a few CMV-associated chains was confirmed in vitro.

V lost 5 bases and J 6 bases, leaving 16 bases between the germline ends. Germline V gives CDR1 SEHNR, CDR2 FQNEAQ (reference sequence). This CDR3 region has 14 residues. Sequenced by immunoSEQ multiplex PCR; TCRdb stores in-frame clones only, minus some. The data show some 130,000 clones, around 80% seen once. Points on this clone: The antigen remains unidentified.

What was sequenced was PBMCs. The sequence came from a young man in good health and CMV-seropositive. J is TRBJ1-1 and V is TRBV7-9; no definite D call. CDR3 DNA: TGTGCCAGCAGCAGTGAACGCGAGGGCGCTGAAGCTTTCTTT. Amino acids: CASSSEREGAEAFF. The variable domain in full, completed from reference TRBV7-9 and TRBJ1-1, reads DTGVSQNPRHKITKRGQNVTFRCDPISEHNRLYWYRQTLGQGPEFLTYFQNEAQLEKSRLLSDRFSAERPKGSFSTLEIQRTEQGDSAMYLCASSSEREGAEAFFGQGTRLTVV.